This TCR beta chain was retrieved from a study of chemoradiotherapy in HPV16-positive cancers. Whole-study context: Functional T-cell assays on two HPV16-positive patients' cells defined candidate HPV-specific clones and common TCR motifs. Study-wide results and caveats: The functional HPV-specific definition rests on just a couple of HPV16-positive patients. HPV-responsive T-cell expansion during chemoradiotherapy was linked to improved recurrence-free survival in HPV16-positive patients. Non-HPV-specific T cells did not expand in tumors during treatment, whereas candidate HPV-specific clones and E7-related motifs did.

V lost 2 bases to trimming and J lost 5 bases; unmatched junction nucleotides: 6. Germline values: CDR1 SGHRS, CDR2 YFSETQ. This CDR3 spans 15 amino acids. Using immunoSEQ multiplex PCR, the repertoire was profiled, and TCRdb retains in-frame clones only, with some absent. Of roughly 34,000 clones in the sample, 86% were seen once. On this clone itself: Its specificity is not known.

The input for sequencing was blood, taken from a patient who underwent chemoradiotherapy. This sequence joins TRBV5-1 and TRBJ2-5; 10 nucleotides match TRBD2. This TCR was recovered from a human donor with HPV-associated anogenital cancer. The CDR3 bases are TGCGCCAGCAGCTTAGCGGGGGGGCCGGGGGAGACCCAGTACTTC. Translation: CASSLAGGPGETQYF.